The T cell receptor (beta chain) described here comes from a study of ipilimumab plus nivolumab after autologous stem cell transplantation. Study information: Median doses per patient: about five ipilimumab, fewer than ten nivolumab. Whole-study findings and limits: Per the authors, repertoire, Treg and microbiota data justify further study.

Starting 14 to 28 days after autologous transplant, ipilimumab 1 mg/kg was given. Through week 26, nivolumab 3 mg/kg IV was given weeks 1, 4, 7, 10, then biweekly. The CDR3 runs to 14 residues. CDR1 and CDR2 from the germline V gene are LNHDA and SQIVND (reference sequence). The V and J ends lost 1 base and 5 bases respectively, with 6 bases between them. The repertoire was sequenced with immunoSEQ multiplex PCR; TCRdb's copy has only in-frame clones and lacks some. The data hold tens of thousands of clones, with about 91% observed a single time. About this clone itself: Its antigen is not identified.

Here the sequenced sample was PBMCs, taken in a trial of ipilimumab plus nivolumab as post-transplant consolidation. This clonotype originated in a male donor with multiple myeloma. The chain links TRBV19 to TRBJ1-6; maybe TRBD1 (5 bases). In DNA form, the CDR3 reads TGTGCCAGTAGTATAGCAGGGAATAATTCACCCCTCCACTTT. Protein product: CASSIAGNNSPLHF.